This entry describes one TCR beta chain. The source of the sample is a study of T cell changes during pregnancy in multiple sclerosis. The method was immunoSEQ multiplex PCR; TCRdb's version includes in-frame clones alone and lacks a portion of them. The sample comprises about 80,000 clones, about 92% of which are singletons, and more than 1.4% rests with the top ten. Germline V gives CDR1 LGHNA, CDR2 YNFKEQ. The ends were cut back, 0 bases at V and 7 bases at J, with 8 bases in the middle. The CDR3 extends over 13 amino acids. Material: peripheral blood, obtained before pregnancy. This receptor was identified in a female donor with multiple sclerosis, enrolled in a pregnancy study. J is TRBJ2-3 and V is TRBV4-2; D is unclear. The CDR3 sequence is CASSQDLPYTQYF. CDR3 sequence (DNA): TGTGCCAGCAGCCAAGATCTTCCCTATACGCAGTATTTT.